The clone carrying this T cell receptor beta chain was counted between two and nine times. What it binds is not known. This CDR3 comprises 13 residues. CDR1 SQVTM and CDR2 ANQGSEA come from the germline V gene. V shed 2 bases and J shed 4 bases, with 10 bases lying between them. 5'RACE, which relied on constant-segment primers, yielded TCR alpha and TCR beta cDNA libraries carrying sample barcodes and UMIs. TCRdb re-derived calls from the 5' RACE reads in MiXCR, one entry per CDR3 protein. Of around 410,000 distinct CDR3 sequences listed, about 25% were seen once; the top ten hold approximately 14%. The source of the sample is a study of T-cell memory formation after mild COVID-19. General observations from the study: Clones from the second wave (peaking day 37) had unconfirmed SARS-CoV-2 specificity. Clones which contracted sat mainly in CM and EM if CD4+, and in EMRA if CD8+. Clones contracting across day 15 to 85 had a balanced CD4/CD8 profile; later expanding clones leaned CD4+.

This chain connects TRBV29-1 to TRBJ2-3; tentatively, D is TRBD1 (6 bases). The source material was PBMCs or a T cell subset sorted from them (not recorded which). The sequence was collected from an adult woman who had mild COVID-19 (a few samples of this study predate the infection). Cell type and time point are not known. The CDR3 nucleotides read TGCAGCGTTGAAAGGGGGAGCGCAGATACGCAGTATTTT. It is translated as CSVERGSADTQYF.